This T cell receptor beta chain was recorded in a study of cytomegalovirus exposure and HLA in healthy donors. Findings and caveats of the study: Presence/absence comparisons presumed near-even sequencing depth among donors.

A note on this clone: The target antigen is unknown.

V was pared by 7 bases and J by 4 bases, with 9 bases of the junction left unmatched. In germline, CDR1 is LNHDA, CDR2 SQIVND (reference sequence). The CDR3 spans 15 residues. 13 Jbeta primers and 60 Vbeta primers were used for the PCR. The method was immunoSEQ multiplex PCR; TCRdb's version includes in-frame clones alone and lacks a portion of them. The table includes fewer than 250,000 clones, roughly 85% detected once. The specimen sequenced was PBMCs. The TCR was taken from a male donor in good health and CMV-seronegative. The V call is TRBV19, the J call TRBJ1-1; 10 bases map to TRBD1. The CDR3: CASIARTGGSTEAFF. Written as DNA, the CDR3 is TGTGCCAGTATAGCGAGGACAGGGGGTTCCACTGAAGCTTTCTTT. The full variable domain, its missing parts supplied by reference TRBV19 and TRBJ1-1, is DGGITQSPKYLFRKEGQNVTLSCEQNLNHDAMYWYRQDPGQGLRLIYYSQIVNDFQKGDIAEGYSVSREKKESFPLTVTSAQKNPTAFYLCASIARTGGSTEAFFGQGTRLTVV.